These 5 T cell receptor beta chains were all obtained from the same sample, sequenced in a study of OX40 agonist ivuxolimab in advanced cancers. The protocol was immunoSEQ multiplex PCR, while the TCRdb copy is restricted to in-frame clones and leaves out a portion. The table records 40,000 or so clones, about 86% of them present only once. The sample here was CD4+ or CD8+ T cells sorted from blood, taken in a trial of the OX40 agonist ivuxolimab. The receptors stem from an adult with an advanced solid tumor such as melanoma, head and neck, liver or kidney cancer.

The V call is TRBV2, the J call TRBJ1-2, with D perhaps TRBD1 (5 bases). The germline CDR1 and CDR2 sequences are SNHLY and FYNNEI. The CDR3 is 13 residues long. The V end was cut by 8 bases, the J end by 5 bases, with 15 bases between. CDR3 amino acids: CASLQQALYGYTF. As DNA, the CDR3 is TGTGCCAGCCTTCAACAGGCCCTATATGGCTACACCTTC.

This chain uses TRBV7-2 with TRBJ1-1; 7 positions match TRBD1. The CDR3 has 14 amino acids. With V trimmed by 4 bases and J by 4 bases, 6 bases remained unmatched. Germline CDR1 reads SGHTA; CDR2 reads FQGNSA. The chain's CDR3 is CASSSRQGGTEAFF. In DNA, the CDR3 is TGTGCCAGCAGCTCTAGACAGGGCGGCACTGAAGCTTTCTTT.

This chain joins TRBV9 and TRBJ2-3, with 9 bases that match TRBD2. Germline CDR1 and CDR2: SGDLS and YYNGEE. The CDR3 length is 17 residues. Trimming at V came to 4 bases and at J to 8 bases, leaving 17 bases not matched to a gene. The CDR3 protein is CASSTRDSGSSPGTQYF. The CDR3 DNA reads as TGTGCCAGCAGCACCCGGGATAGCGGGAGTTCCCCAGGTACGCAGTATTTT.

The chain couples TRBV11-2 to TRBJ2-3, with 7 positions matching TRBD2. The CDR3 spans 17 residues. Trimming removed 6 bases from V and 2 bases from J; junction bases left unmatched: 14. Per germline, CDR1 SGHAT and CDR2 FQNNGV. The CDR3 loop is CASRRRASGEITDTQYF. DNA for the CDR3: TGTGCCAGCAGGCGCCGGGCGAGCGGGGAGATCACAGATACGCAGTATTTT.

The V call is TRBV2, the J call TRBJ2-5; 9 nucleotides match TRBD2. The V and J ends lost 0 bases and 2 bases, in that order; junction bases with no gene match: 10. The CDR3 length is 18 residues. Per germline, CDR1 SNHLY and CDR2 FYNNEI. The CDR3 region is CASSEADAGGPNQETQYF. The CDR3 bases are TGTGCCAGCAGTGAAGCGGACGCGGGAGGGCCGAATCAAGAGACCCAGTACTTC. Full variable domain (remainder filled in from reference TRBV2 and TRBJ2-5): EPEVTQTPSHQVTQMGQEVILRCVPISNHLYFYWYRQILGQKVEFLVSFYNNEISEKSEIFDDQFSVERPDGSNFTLKIRSTKLEDSAMYFCASSEADAGGPNQETQYFGPGTRLLVL.